What follows are 10 T cell receptor beta chains derived from one specimen sequenced in a study of cytotoxic CD8 clonotypes in ibrutinib-treated CLL (dated by TCRdb to the early 2020s). The method was the immunoSEQ multiplex PCR assay. Sourced from immuneACCESS, this table was stored by TCRdb with only in-frame sequences that have V and J called. A share of the clones is absent; for the studies checked, an unresolved V gene accounts for under half, and the remainder has no known explanation. Present in this sample are about 130,000 clones, around 80% of which were seen just once. Clones ranked in the top ten supply around 13% of the sample. The time point label on this specimen signifies: approximately 11 months on ibrutinib. The source was PBMCs, collected after 12 months of ibrutinib treatment. The receptors shown here come from a human donor with chronic lymphocytic leukemia.

The chain recombines TRBV14 with TRBJ2-7; D gene unclear. Between the trimmed V and J ends, which lost 11 bases and 7 bases, there was a span of 15 bases. The CDR3 consists of 11 residues. CDR1 is SGHDN and CDR2 is FVKESK in the germline V gene. The CDR3 DNA follows: TGTGCCTTCCTCCCTCCCCGGGAGCAGTACTTC. Encoded protein: CAFLPPREQYF.

This clone has more than one count but fewer than ten. The V gene is TRBV19, the J gene TRBJ2-7; D not certain. The CDR3 loop spans 12 amino acids. V lost 9 bases and J 3 bases, leaving 12 bases between the germline ends. The germline CDR1 and CDR2 sequences are LNHDA and SQIVND (reference sequence). The CDR3 region is CARPTGSYEQYF. The DNA of the CDR3 is TGTGCCAGGCCAACGGGTAGCTACGAGCAGTACTTC.

This chain joins TRBV9 and TRBJ1-3; D unclear. The V gene lost 0 bases and the J gene lost 6 bases, with 13 bases spanning the gap. Germline CDR1 reads SGDLS; CDR2 reads YYNGEE. The CDR3 sequence is 15 residues long. The DNA for the CDR3 is TGTGCCAGCAGCGTAGGGGCCCAAGGGATAAACACCATATATTTT. Its translation: CASSVGAQGINTIYF.

The sample holds one count of this clone. CDR3 amino acids: CASRSQGAYGYTF. As DNA, the CDR3 is TGTGCCAGCAGGTCACAGGGGGCCTATGGCTACACCTTC. The rearrangement joins TRBV6-1 to TRBJ1-2; 9 nucleotides match TRBD1. The CDR3 runs 13 residues. The V and J ends lost 6 bases and 4 bases, in that order; junction bases with no gene match: 3. Germline V gene data show CDR1 as MNHNS and CDR2 as SASEGT.

V and J are TRBV30 and TRBJ2-1, with no clear D. The germline V gene has CDR1 GTSNPN and CDR2 SVGIG (reference sequence). This CDR3 comprises 14 residues. Trimming pared 3 bases from V and 6 bases from J, leaving 15 bases between. The CDR3 nucleotides are TGTGCCTGGAGGGGTAGCATTGGTCGCAATGAGCAGTTCTTC. Its protein product is CAWRGSIGRNEQFF.

This chain uses TRBV2 with TRBJ1-5; possible D gene TRBD1, 5 bases. Deletions cut 6 bases from V and 4 bases from J, with 13 bases between. The CDR3 sequence is 14 residues long. The V gene's germline CDR1 is SNHLY and CDR2 FYNNEI. CDR3: CASSVERGNQPQHF. For the CDR3, the DNA is TGTGCCAGCAGCGTTGAACGGGGGAATCAGCCCCAGCATTTT.

The chain couples TRBV18 to TRBJ1-5; TRBD1 agrees at 12 bases. Germline CDR1 reads KGHSH; CDR2 reads LQKENI. CDR3 length: 15 residues. Losses at the gene ends were 5 bases for V and 6 bases for J; bases not matched to a gene: 5. CDR3 coding DNA: TGTGCCAGCTCAACTGGGACAGGGGGCGGTCAGCCCCAGCATTTT. Protein: CASSTGTGGGQPQHF.

V gene TRBV5-1 combines with J gene TRBJ2-4, with D possibly being TRBD1 or TRBD2 (6 bases each). Trimming pared 4 bases from V and 8 bases from J, leaving 13 bases between. The CDR3 length is 13 residues. Per the germline V gene, CDR1 is SGHRS and CDR2 is YFSETQ. CDR3 coding DNA: TGCGCCAGCAGCCCGGAGGGGGTGGACATTCAGTACTTC. Translation gives CASSPEGVDIQYF.

The V and J genes are TRBV4-1 and TRBJ2-1, with TRBD1 matching over 7 bases. The CDR3 runs 15 residues. The V gene end was trimmed by 0 bases and the J gene end by 4 bases; junction bases not matched to a gene: 3. Germline assignment: CDR1 MGHRA and CDR2 YSYEKL. The CDR3 nucleotides read TGCGCCAGCAGCCAAGAAGGGACAGCGTACAATGAGCAGTTCTTC. Protein: CASSQEGTAYNEQFF.

This clone was observed once. V gene TRBV10-3 combines with J gene TRBJ1-2; 9 positions match TRBD1. The V segment lost 4 bases and the J segment 4 bases; nucleotides outside the gene matches: 1. Germline V gives CDR1 ENHRY, CDR2 SYGVKD. CDR3 size: 13 residues. The chain's CDR3 is CAISADRGYGYTF. The CDR3, as DNA: TGTGCCATCAGTGCGGACAGGGGCTATGGCTACACCTTC.